The source of this T cell receptor (beta chain) is a study of T cell changes during pregnancy in multiple sclerosis. Measured with immunoSEQ multiplex PCR; TCRdb has only the in-frame clones, and not every one. The table shows about 100,000 clones, with 85% to 95% occurring only once. Germline V CDR1 and CDR2: MGHDK, SYGVNS. Trimming stripped 1 base from V and 3 bases from J, with 18 bases between. This CDR3 region has 17 residues. The input for sequencing was peripheral blood, taken in the third trimester of pregnancy. This clonotype originated in a female donor in good health, enrolled as a control in a pregnancy study. The chain employs TRBV25-1 and TRBJ2-5; D is possibly TRBD2 (7 bases). This chain's CDR3 is CASSEFLTGGHKETQYF. In nucleotides, the CDR3 is TGTGCCAGCAGTGAATTCCTGACGGGGGGACACAAAGAGACCCAGTACTTC.